The 27 T cell receptor beta chains below come from one sample, sequenced in a study of cytomegalovirus exposure and HLA in healthy donors. Primers for the PCR totalled 60 Vbeta and 13 Jbeta. Method: immunoSEQ multiplex PCR; TCRdb's copy keeps in-frame clones and lacks some. The table lists fewer than 250,000 clones, 70% to 80% of them singletons. The sequenced material came from PBMCs. These receptor sequences come from a woman under 40 in good health and CMV-seropositive.

V is TRBV6-1 and J is TRBJ1-5; D possibly corresponds to TRBD1 (5 bases). The CDR3 contains 15 residues. CDR1 MNHNS and CDR2 SASEGT come from the germline V gene. Trimming removed 7 bases from V and 0 bases from J, with 13 bases in between. In DNA, the CDR3 is TGTGCCAGCACCTTGGGAGGGGATAGCAATCAGCCCCAGCATTTT. It is translated as CASTLGGDSNQPQHF.

This chain connects TRBV19 to TRBJ1-5; D gene ambiguous. V lost 10 bases to trimming and J lost 6 bases, with 19 bases between them. Looked up from germline, CDR1 is LNHDA and CDR2 is SQIVND (reference sequence). The CDR3 has 14 residues. The CDR3 DNA reads as TGTGCCACCCAGCGGGAAGCTAAAGGTCAGCCCCAGCATTTT. Translation gives CATQREAKGQPQHF.

The rearrangement uses TRBV19 and TRBJ2-5; D remains unclear. Per the germline V gene, CDR1 is LNHDA and CDR2 is SQIVND (reference sequence). CDR3 length equals 17 residues. Trimming cost V 0 bases and J 0 bases, with 14 bases left between them. The CDR3 DNA sequence: TGTGCCAGTAGTATAGATCACGGCGGTGGGTACCAAGAGACCCAGTACTTC. Translation gives CASSIDHGGGYQETQYF.

The V call is TRBV28, the J call TRBJ2-6; 9 bases map to TRBD1. Germline CDR1 and CDR2: MDHEN and SYDVKM. This CDR3 has 19 residues. Trimming at V came to 11 bases and at J to 0 bases, leaving 17 bases not matched to a gene. CDR3 DNA sequence: TGTGCCTCCTCCGGGACAGGGAAAGTGTGGTCCTCTGGGGCCAACGTCCTGACTTTC. This translates into CASSGTGKVWSSGANVLTF.

This clone appeared once. The J gene is TRBJ1-2, the V gene TRBV28; D unresolved. Trimming left V 6 bases short and J 8 bases short, with 22 bases between. CDR3 size: 15 residues. Per germline, CDR1 MDHEN and CDR2 SYDVKM. The CDR3 loop is CASRAGVAQVGGYTF. CDR3 sequence (DNA): TGTGCCAGCAGAGCGGGAGTGGCGCAGGTGGGCGGCTACACCTTC.

This chain joins TRBV5-1 and TRBJ1-1; 8 nucleotides agree with TRBD1. This CDR3 comprises 15 residues. The V segment lost 2 bases and the J segment 2 bases; nucleotides outside the gene matches: 5. Germline loops: CDR1 SGHRS, CDR2 YFSETQ. The DNA for the CDR3 is TGCGCCAGCAGCTTCCTAGGACAGGGAAACACTGAAGCTTTCTTT. Amino acid sequence: CASSFLGQGNTEAFF.

The rearrangement joins TRBV11-1 to TRBJ2-7; D call uncertain. The germline V gene has CDR1 SGHAT and CDR2 FQDESV (reference sequence). Between the trimmed V and J ends, which lost 2 bases and 6 bases, there was a span of 11 bases. The CDR3 is 13 amino acids. The CDR3 here is CASSLYSPSEQYF. The DNA for the CDR3 is TGTGCCAGCAGCTTATATAGCCCCAGCGAGCAGTACTTC. The full variable domain, its missing parts supplied by reference TRBV11-1 and TRBJ2-7, is EAEVAQSPRYKITEKSQAVAFWCDPISGHATLYWYRQILGQGPELLVQFQDESVVDDSQLPKDRFSAERLKGVDSTLKIQPAELGDSAMYLCASSLYSPSEQYFGPGTRLTVT.

CDR3 amino acids: CASTGLARQETQYF. The DNA for the CDR3 is TGTGCCAGCACGGGACTAGCGAGACAGGAGACCCAGTACTTC. The chain is built from TRBV2 and TRBJ2-5; 10 nucleotides align to TRBD2. Germline V gene lookup returns CDR1 SNHLY and CDR2 FYNNEI. After removal of 7 bases from V and 5 bases from J, the junction contained 7 bases not matched to a gene. The CDR3 contains 14 residues.

The chain links TRBV5-8 to TRBJ2-7; D is unclear. CDR1 SGHTS and CDR2 YDEGEE come from the germline V gene. V was cut by 5 bases and J by 3 bases, with 6 bases left in between. This CDR3 is built from 11 residues. The CDR3 region has the DNA TGTGCCAGCAGTCGCAGCTACGAGCAGTACTTC. Translating gives CASSRSYEQYF.

The chain links TRBV9 to TRBJ1-3; D perhaps matches TRBD1 (5 bases). Trimming left V 3 bases short and J 0 bases short, with 19 bases between. CDR3 length: 18 residues. Per the germline V gene, CDR1 is SGDLS and CDR2 is YYNGEE. This chain's CDR3 is CASSGVPGGANSGNTIYF. For the CDR3, the DNA is TGTGCCAGCAGCGGAGTCCCGGGTGGGGCGAACTCTGGAAACACCATATATTTT.

V is TRBV5-1 and J is TRBJ2-3; 16 nucleotides match TRBD2. Germline V lookup: CDR1 SGHRS, CDR2 YFSETQ. CDR3 length: 17 residues. With 7 bases clipped from V and 6 bases from J, the junction kept 11 bases outside the gene matches. The CDR3 protein is CASRTGLAGGRMDTQYF. The CDR3 DNA follows: TGCGCCAGCCGTACGGGACTAGCGGGAGGGAGGATGGATACGCAGTATTTT.

This chain connects TRBV5-4 to TRBJ2-3; perhaps TRBD2 as D (5 bases). In germline, CDR1 is SGHNT, CDR2 YYREEE (reference sequence). Trimming took 0 bases from V and 1 from J, leaving 12 bases between them. The CDR3 sequence is 16 residues long. CDR3 nucleotide sequence: TGTGCCAGCAGCTTGGCCGGGAAGAGGGGCACAGATACGCAGTATTTT. It translates to CASSLAGKRGTDTQYF.

The rearrangement links TRBV28 to TRBJ2-3; the match to TRBD2 covers 11 bases. The CDR3 extends over 18 amino acids. Germline V gene sequence: CDR1 MDHEN, CDR2 SYDVKM. V gave up 1 base and J gave up 5 bases; unmatched junction bases: 11. CDR3 sequence: CASSLYYPTSGSLDTQYF. CDR3 DNA: TGTGCCAGCAGTTTATATTACCCCACTAGCGGGAGTCTAGATACGCAGTATTTT.

This clone was detected only once. V and J are TRBV4-3 and TRBJ2-7, with 7 bases matching TRBD1. Germline V gives CDR1 LGHNA, CDR2 YSLEER. J lost 2 bases, V lost 4 bases, and 5 bases had no gene match. The length of the CDR3 is 14 residues. The CDR3 sequence is CASSPSGTAYEQYF. Written as DNA, the CDR3 is TGCGCCAGCAGCCCGTCCGGGACAGCCTACGAGCAGTACTTC.

V gene TRBV27 combines with J gene TRBJ2-7, with 11 bases aligning to TRBD1. From germline, CDR1 is MNHEY and CDR2 SMNVEV (reference sequence). V dropped 4 bases and J dropped 6; count of bases not matched to a gene: 11. The CDR3 covers 16 residues. This chain's CDR3 is CASSSPGTGGKLEQYF. The CDR3 DNA follows: TGTGCCAGCAGTTCCCCCGGGACAGGGGGGAAGCTCGAGCAGTACTTC.

The chain combines TRBV13 with TRBJ1-2; 7 nucleotides agree with TRBD1. Germline lookup yields CDR1 PRHDT and CDR2 FYEKMQ (reference sequence). CDR3 size: 14 residues. V shed 5 bases, J shed 2 bases, and the junction held 5 bases outside the gene matches. CDR3 amino acids: CASSPTTGNYGYTF. CDR3 DNA: TGTGCCAGCAGCCCTACGACAGGGAACTATGGCTACACCTTC.

The chain has TRBV7-2 and TRBJ2-3, with TRBD2 identical over 9 bases. CDR1 is SGHTA, CDR2 FQGNSA, per germline. The CDR3 is 14 amino acids. Germline trimming cut 5 bases from V and 4 bases from J; bases unmatched to any gene: 4. The CDR3 here is CASSTRTSADTQYF. CDR3 bases: TGTGCCAGCAGCACCCGGACTAGCGCAGATACGCAGTATTTT.

This chain uses TRBV7-2 with TRBJ1-2; D gene uncertain. Trimming cost V 5 bases and J 4 bases, with 17 bases left between them. The germline CDR1 and CDR2 sequences are SGHTA and FQGNSA. The CDR3 is 15 amino acids. In nucleotides, the CDR3 is TGTGCCAGCAGCCCGTACCCCGGCAGCGTCTATGGCTACACCTTC. It is translated as CASSPYPGSVYGYTF.

The chain employs TRBV30 and TRBJ2-2, with a possible D match to TRBD2 (5 bases). CDR3 size: 16 residues. V lost 4 bases, J lost 4 bases, and 19 bases lay in between. Germline V gene lookup returns CDR1 GTSNPN and CDR2 SVGIG (reference sequence). For the CDR3, the DNA is TGTGCCTGGACCTTATTGGGAGACTTTACCACCGGGGAGCTGTTTTTT. Its protein product is CAWTLLGDFTTGELFF.

As DNA, the CDR3 is TGTGCCAGCAGTTTATTTGGGGGGAAAGAGACCCAGTACTTC. Its protein is CASSLFGGKETQYF. This rearrangement joins TRBV27 to TRBJ2-5, with a tentative D call TRBD2 (6 bases). V shed 1 base and J shed 3 bases, with 9 bases lying between them. Germline CDR1 and CDR2: MNHEY and SMNVEV (reference sequence). The CDR3 runs 14 residues.

The chain has TRBV2 and TRBJ2-7; 9 bases line up with TRBD1. This CDR3 region has 14 residues. CDR1 is SNHLY, CDR2 FYNNEI, per germline. The ends lost 3 bases at V and 2 bases at J; junction bases unmatched: 2. CDR3 in DNA: TGTGCCAGCAGTGAGGGGACAGGGCCCTACGAGCAGTACTTC. Encoded protein: CASSEGTGPYEQYF.

The chain joins TRBV7-3 to TRBJ2-1; 8 nucleotides agree with TRBD2. The junction had 9 bases not matched to a gene; V was cut back by 1 base and J by 1 base. CDR3 size: 18 residues. Per the germline V gene, CDR1 is SGHTA and CDR2 is FQGTGA. The CDR3, as DNA: TGTGCCAGCAGCTTAAGAGGGGCTAGCGGGTGGTCCTACAATGAGCAGTTCTTC. Protein sequence: CASSLRGASGWSYNEQFF.

The V call is TRBV4-2, the J call TRBJ2-1, with 10 bases matching TRBD2. The CDR3 has 17 residues. Per germline, CDR1 LGHNA and CDR2 YNFKEQ. The ends lost 0 bases at V and 2 bases at J; junction bases unmatched: 4. The DNA for the CDR3 is TGTGCCAGCAGCCAAGATTCACTAGCGGGACCCTACAATGAGCAGTTCTTC. Its protein is CASSQDSLAGPYNEQFF.

This clone was found once. The V call is TRBV19, the J call TRBJ2-7; D perhaps matches TRBD1 (5 bases). Germline V lookup: CDR1 LNHDA, CDR2 SQIVND (reference sequence). V lost 3 bases and J 3 bases, leaving 12 bases between the germline ends. CDR3 length: 14 residues. CDR3 nucleotides: TGTGCCAGTAGTATTTCGCGGCAGGGCTACGAGCAGTACTTC. Translating gives CASSISRQGYEQYF.

In DNA form, the CDR3 reads TGTGCCAGTAGCTTGACGGGGACAGGCGGGGTAGCTTTCTTT. It is translated as CASSLTGTGGVAFF. This chain uses TRBV19 with TRBJ1-1, with TRBD1 matching 8 bases. Germline loops: CDR1 LNHDA, CDR2 SQIVND (reference sequence). V lost 6 bases to trimming and J lost 10 bases; unmatched junction nucleotides: 13. There are 14 residues in the CDR3.

The chain has TRBV30 and TRBJ2-7; D uncertain. Germline V gene lookup returns CDR1 GTSNPN and CDR2 SVGIG (reference sequence). Trimming removed 5 bases from V and 5 bases from J, with 16 bases in between. This CDR3 has 13 residues. CDR3 sequence: CAWSAGSNNEQYF. The CDR3 nucleotides are TGTGCCTGGTCGGCAGGCAGTAACAACGAGCAGTACTTC.

The chain couples TRBV5-1 to TRBJ1-5; D gene ambiguous. Germline V gene data show CDR1 as SGHRS and CDR2 as YFSETQ. This CDR3 contains 15 residues. V lost 0 bases and J 4 bases, leaving 11 bases between the germline ends. CDR3 bases: TGCGCCAGCAGCTTGGGGGCACAGATGAATCAGCCCCAGCATTTT. This sequence encodes CASSLGAQMNQPQHF.